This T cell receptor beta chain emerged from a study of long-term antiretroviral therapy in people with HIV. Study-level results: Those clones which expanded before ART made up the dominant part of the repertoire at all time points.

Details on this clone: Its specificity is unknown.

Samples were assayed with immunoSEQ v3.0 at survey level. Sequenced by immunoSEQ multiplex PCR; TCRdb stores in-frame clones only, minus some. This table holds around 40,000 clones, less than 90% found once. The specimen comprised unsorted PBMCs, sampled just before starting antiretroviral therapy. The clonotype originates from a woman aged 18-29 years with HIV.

The CDR3 DNA is TGTGCCAGCAGGAGGCGGGGGGACACCGGGGAGCTGTTTTTT. Translated, it gives CASRRRGDTGELFF. V is TRBV13 and J is TRBJ2-2, with TRBD2 matching over 8 bases. Trimming removed 6 bases from V and 3 bases from J; junction bases left unmatched: 3. The CDR3 consists of 14 residues. Germline values: CDR1 PRHDT, CDR2 FYEKMQ (reference sequence).